Following are 6 T cell receptor beta chains from one sample sequenced in a study of OX40 agonist ivuxolimab in advanced cancers. Some clones are missing from TCRdb's copy, which holds only in-frame ones; the method was immunoSEQ multiplex PCR. In the table there are just over 90,000 clones, approximately 94% of which are singletons. The source material was CD4+ or CD8+ T cells sorted from blood, sampled in a trial of the OX40 agonist ivuxolimab. Receptor source: an adult with an advanced solid tumor such as melanoma, head and neck, liver or kidney cancer.

The chain recombines TRBV27 with TRBJ2-1, with a possible D match to TRBD1 (5 bases). The germline gives CDR1 MNHEY, CDR2 SMNVEV (reference sequence). Trimming left V 2 bases short and J 4 bases short, with 9 bases between. The CDR3 sequence is 14 residues long. In DNA form, the CDR3 reads TGTGCCAGCAGTTTAACAGGCGCATACAATGAGCAGTTCTTC. Protein product: CASSLTGAYNEQFF.

The CDR3 DNA sequence: TGTGCCAGCAGCTTACCCCCCGCCGGCGGGGAGCTGTTTTTT. This translates into CASSLPPAGGELFF. V gene TRBV11-2 combines with J gene TRBJ2-2; D gene ambiguous. Germline lookup yields CDR1 SGHAT and CDR2 FQNNGV. Trimming took 2 bases from V and 7 from J, leaving 11 bases between them. CDR3 size: 14 residues.

This clone was detected only once. The V gene is TRBV14, the J gene TRBJ2-1, with 11 bases aligning to TRBD2. The CDR3 sequence is 16 residues long. Per germline, CDR1 SGHDN and CDR2 FVKESK. The V gene end was trimmed by 1 base and the J gene end by 5 bases; junction bases not matched to a gene: 4. CDR3 amino acids: CASSQGTSGYHNEQFF. CDR3 DNA sequence: TGTGCCAGCAGCCAAGGGACTAGCGGGTATCACAATGAGCAGTTCTTC.

In regard to this clone: The sample contains more than one DNA sequence encoding this CDR3. V and J are TRBV9 and TRBJ2-3; no definite D call. Looked up from germline, CDR1 is SGDLS and CDR2 is YYNGEE. The V end lost 0 bases, the J end lost 0 bases, and 8 bases lay between the germline ends. The CDR3 length is 15 residues. CDR3 residues: CASSVGVRSTDTQYF. For the CDR3, the DNA is TGTGCCAGCAGCGTAGGGGTTCGCAGCACAGATACGCAGTATTTT. The whole variable domain, remainder taken from reference TRBV9 and TRBJ2-3, is DSGVTQTPKHLITATGQRVTLRCSPRSGDLSVYWYQQSLDQGLQFLIQYYNGEERAKGNILERFSAQQFPDLHSELNLSSLELGDSALYFCASSVGVRSTDTQYFGPGTRLTVL.

The V gene is TRBV2, the J gene TRBJ1-1; no definite D call. Trimming took off 2 bases at V and 0 bases at J, with 10 bases between the two ends. The CDR3 runs 15 residues. CDR1 is SNHLY, CDR2 FYNNEI, per germline. In nucleotides, the CDR3 is TGTGCCAGCAGTGAATGGTTTGCGGTGAACACTGAAGCTTTCTTT. Its translation is CASSEWFAVNTEAFF. Complete variable domain (other parts from reference TRBV2 and TRBJ1-1): EPEVTQTPSHQVTQMGQEVILRCVPISNHLYFYWYRQILGQKVEFLVSFYNNEISEKSEIFDDQFSVERPDGSNFTLKIRSTKLEDSAMYFCASSEWFAVNTEAFFGQGTRLTVV.

The V and J genes are TRBV28 and TRBJ1-1, with D perhaps matching TRBD1 (6 bases). Germline assignment: CDR1 MDHEN and CDR2 SYDVKM. The CDR3 totals 14 residues. V was shortened by 5 bases and J by 2 bases, with 12 bases between the two germline ends. The CDR3 region has the DNA TGTGCCAGCAGTCCCCCGGGGGCTAACACTGAAGCTTTCTTT. Its translation is CASSPPGANTEAFF.